Below, 17 T cell receptor beta chains from the same sample are listed, as sequenced in a study of blood T cell repertoires in COVID-19. Clones were sequenced by immunoSEQ multiplex PCR, and TCRdb holds only the in-frame ones, with some missing. Seen here are roughly 170,000 clones, less than 85% observed once, and the top ten hold about 12%. The sequenced material came from PBMCs or T cells enriched from blood (not recorded which). These TCRs come from a man aged 50-60 years who had recovered from COVID-19.

J is TRBJ1-2 and V is TRBV5-4; the match to TRBD1 covers 9 bases. The CDR3 is 14 amino acids. Per germline, CDR1 SGHNT and CDR2 YYREEE (reference sequence). J lost 3 bases, V lost 4 bases, and 4 bases had no gene match. In nucleotides, the CDR3 is TGTGCCAGCAGCCCGGACAGGGGAGACTATGGCTACACCTTC. Its protein product is CASSPDRGDYGYTF.

The chain links TRBV5-8 to TRBJ2-5; 9 nucleotides agree with TRBD1. The CDR3 is 15 amino acids. With 7 bases clipped from V and 4 bases from J, the junction kept 11 bases outside the gene matches. Germline CDR1 reads SGHTS; CDR2 reads YDEGEE. CDR3 bases: TGTGCCAGCCTTAGGAGGACAGGGGTTCGAGAGACCCAGTACTTC. Translated: CASLRRTGVRETQYF.

The V call is TRBV19, the J call TRBJ1-2; unclear D gene. V lost 10 bases and J 7 bases, leaving 13 bases between the germline ends. Germline CDR1 and CDR2: LNHDA and SQIVND (reference sequence). The CDR3 sequence is 11 residues long. CDR3 sequence reads: CATTARRGYTF. DNA for the CDR3: TGTGCCACCACAGCCCGACGTGGCTACACCTTC.

The CDR3 region has the DNA TGTGCCAGCAGTTTAGGAGGGCTCACTGAAGCTTTCTTT. Encoded protein: CASSLGGLTEAFF. The chain is built from TRBV27 and TRBJ1-1; D not resolved. This CDR3 is 13 amino acids long. CDR1 and CDR2 from the germline V gene are MNHEY and SMNVEV (reference sequence). Trimming left V 2 bases short and J 4 bases short, with 8 bases between.

The sample holds one count of this clone. The chain carries TRBV4-1 and TRBJ1-4; possible D gene TRBD1, 5 bases. Germline V CDR1 and CDR2: MGHRA, YSYEKL. V was clipped by 1 base and J by 5 bases, with 14 bases between them. The CDR3 runs to 16 residues. The CDR3 reads CASSQGGGQMNEKLFF. In nucleotides, the CDR3 is TGCGCCAGCAGCCAAGGGGGAGGACAAATGAATGAAAAACTGTTTTTT.

This clone has a single count. This chain uses TRBV29-1 with TRBJ2-5; D possibly corresponds to TRBD2 (6 bases). V shed 4 bases and J shed 2 bases, with 14 bases lying between them. This CDR3 is 14 amino acids long. Germline V gives CDR1 SQVTM, CDR2 ANQGSEA. CDR3 bases: TGCAGCGTTGCCCTGTGGAGCGGGCAAGAGACCCAGTACTTC. Protein sequence: CSVALWSGQETQYF.

The V call is TRBV7-2, the J call TRBJ1-1; TRBD1 might be the D (5 bases). The CDR3 has 15 residues. The germline CDR1 and CDR2 sequences are SGHTA and FQGNSA. Trimming removed 5 bases from V and 4 bases from J, with 17 bases in between. As DNA, the CDR3 is TGTGCCAGCAGCCCAGGGATGTTGGGCGGCACTGAAGCTTTCTTT. Amino acid sequence: CASSPGMLGGTEAFF. The entire variable domain, with the rest obtained from reference TRBV7-2 and TRBJ1-1, is as follows: GAGVSQSPSNKVTEKGKDVELRCDPISGHTALYWYRQSLGQGLEFLIYFQGNSAPDKSGLPSDRFSAERTGGSVSTLTIQRTQQEDSAVYLCASSPGMLGGTEAFFGQGTRLTVV.

This chain uses TRBV10-2 with TRBJ1-1, with 9 bases identical to TRBD1. J lost 1 base, V lost 8 bases, and 5 bases had no gene match. This CDR3 spans 14 amino acids. CDR1 is WSHSY and CDR2 is SAAADI in the germline V gene. CDR3: CASGLDRGNTEAFF. In DNA, the CDR3 is TGCGCCAGCGGCCTGGACAGGGGGAACACTGAAGCTTTCTTT.

The rearrangement links TRBV4-2 to TRBJ1-1; TRBD1 might be the D (6 bases). V was cut by 7 bases and J by 7 bases, with 10 bases left in between. Germline lookup yields CDR1 LGHNA and CDR2 YNFKEQ. This CDR3 region has 11 residues. The CDR3 DNA follows: TGTGCCAGCACCCAGGGGAGTGAAGCTTTCTTT. It specifies CASTQGSEAFF.

This sequence joins TRBV2 and TRBJ2-2, with a weak D call TRBD1 (5 bases). Germline assignment: CDR1 SNHLY and CDR2 FYNNEI. There are 14 residues in the CDR3. V gave up 4 bases and J gave up 5 bases, with 11 bases separating them. The CDR3 nucleotides read TGTGCCAGCAGTGGGGGCAGATCGACCGGGGAGCTGTTTTTT. This encodes CASSGGRSTGELFF.

The rearrangement joins TRBV29-1 to TRBJ2-3; possibly TRBD1 for D (6 bases). Trimming stripped 6 bases from V and 0 bases from J, with 10 bases between. Per the germline V gene, CDR1 is SQVTM and CDR2 is ANQGSEA. This CDR3 has 13 residues. The CDR3 is CSVIQGSTDTQYF. CDR3 in DNA: TGCAGCGTCATACAGGGCAGCACAGATACGCAGTATTTT.

The DNA of the CDR3 is TGTGCCAGTAGTAATCCAGGGGTCAAAAACATTCAGTACTTC. It is translated as CASSNPGVKNIQYF. The gene calls are TRBV19 and TRBJ2-4, with TRBD1 as a possible D gene (6 bases). Looked up from germline, CDR1 is LNHDA and CDR2 is SQIVND (reference sequence). The V end lost 4 bases, the J end lost 3 bases, and 10 bases lay between the germline ends. This CDR3 comprises 14 residues.

This chain links TRBV6-5 with TRBJ1-5; 10 bases match TRBD1. V dropped 8 bases and J dropped 3; count of bases not matched to a gene: 4. Germline V gives CDR1 MNHEY, CDR2 SVGAGI. This CDR3 has 14 amino acids. CDR3 nucleotide sequence: TGTGCCAGCGGACAGGGGGATCACAATCAGCCCCAGCATTTT. This encodes CASGQGDHNQPQHF.

The chain couples TRBV5-1 to TRBJ2-5; TRBD2 aligns across 8 bases. V lost 5 bases, J lost 5 bases, and 8 bases stayed unmatched. CDR1 and CDR2 from the germline V gene are SGHRS and YFSETQ. The CDR3 totals 14 residues. CDR3 DNA: TGCGCCAGCAGGCCGGGGGGGCCGCGGGAGACCCAGTACTTC. This encodes CASRPGGPRETQYF.

The V call is TRBV18, the J call TRBJ1-4, with D perhaps TRBD1 (5 bases). The CDR3 runs to 15 residues. The germline V gene encodes CDR1 KGHSH and CDR2 LQKENI. The V and J ends lost 0 bases and 8 bases respectively, with 13 bases between them. The CDR3 DNA reads as TGTGCCAGCTCACCACCTGCGGGGCAAGAGGAAAAACTGTTTTTT. This gives the protein CASSPPAGQEEKLFF.

The rearrangement uses TRBV12-5 and TRBJ1-1; D is uncertain. Looked up from germline, CDR1 is LGHNT and CDR2 is FRNRAP. V lost 7 bases, J lost 11 bases, and 8 bases lay in between. This CDR3 is 9 amino acids long. The DNA of the CDR3 is TGTGCTAGTGAGCGGGGTGCTTTCTTT. This sequence encodes CASERGAFF.

The V and J genes are TRBV28 and TRBJ2-7, with D possibly being TRBD1 (5 bases). The ends were cut back, 1 base at V and 3 bases at J, with 13 bases in the middle. This CDR3 comprises 15 residues. Germline V lookup: CDR1 MDHEN, CDR2 SYDVKM. The CDR3 reads CASSLSAGWIYEQYF. The CDR3 DNA follows: TGTGCCAGCAGTTTATCGGCAGGGTGGATCTACGAGCAGTACTTC.